The 19 T cell receptor beta chains in this list originate from one sample, sequenced in a study of blood T cells in healthy people across ages. Then a second PCR, running roughly 6 to 11 cycles, was carried out with a sample-barcoded 5' primer and a J-beta primer mix. MiXCR, applied by TCRdb to the 5' RACE reads, yields one record per CDR3 protein. This table has hundreds of thousands of distinct CDR3 sequences, 45% to 50% appearing once. Input material: blood. Receptors originate from an older woman in good health.

The J gene is TRBJ2-3, the V gene TRBV5-1; TRBD2 is a possible D gene (5 bases). The V and J ends lost 0 bases and 1 base respectively, with 9 bases between them. This CDR3 is 15 amino acids long. Per the germline V gene, CDR1 is SGHRS and CDR2 is YFSETQ. The CDR3 reads CASSLEAVGTDTQYF. The CDR3, as DNA: TGCGCCAGCAGCTTGGAAGCGGTCGGCACAGATACGCAGTATTTT.

The J gene is TRBJ2-3, the V gene TRBV20-1; tentatively, D is TRBD1 (6 bases). CDR3 size: 14 residues. Trimming removed 5 bases at V and 2 bases at J, with 14 bases between. Germline V gene lookup returns CDR1 DFQATT and CDR2 SNEGSKA (reference sequence). The DNA of the CDR3 is TGCAGTGCTTATTTGACAGGTTCCACAGATACGCAGTATTTT. Translated, it gives CSAYLTGSTDTQYF.

The V and J genes are TRBV5-4 and TRBJ2-5; D is perhaps TRBD2 (6 bases). Trimming took off 4 bases at V and 1 base at J, with 17 bases between the two ends. Germline V gene sequence: CDR1 SGHNT, CDR2 YYREEE (reference sequence). This CDR3 has 16 amino acids. CDR3 DNA: TGTGCCAGCAGCCCCTATCGGGCGGGGCGCCAAGAGACCCAGTACTTC. Translating it yields CASSPYRAGRQETQYF. The full variable domain, rest sourced from reference TRBV5-4 and TRBJ2-5, is ETGVTQSPTHLIKTRGQQVTLRCSSQSGHNTVSWYQQALGQGPQFIFQYYREEENGRGNFPPRFSGLQFPNYSSELNVNALELDDSALYLCASSPYRAGRQETQYFGPGTRLLVL.

The V gene is TRBV9, the J gene TRBJ2-5; D possibly uses TRBD1 or TRBD2 (5 bases each). Germline V lookup: CDR1 SGDLS, CDR2 YYNGEE. V was shortened by 0 bases and J by 11 bases, with 14 bases between the two germline ends. The CDR3 extends over 13 amino acids. For the CDR3, the DNA is TGTGCCAGCAGCGTAGCTGGGACCAATGAGCAGTACTTC. Its protein is CASSVAGTNEQYF.

The rearrangement links TRBV5-1 to TRBJ1-6, with D unclear. V lost 6 bases and J lost 4, with 8 bases in between. This CDR3 is built from 13 residues. Germline CDR1 and CDR2: SGHRS and YFSETQ. CDR3 sequence (DNA): TGCGCCAGCAACGCGGAATATAATTCACCCCTCCACTTT. Its protein product is CASNAEYNSPLHF.

The chain links TRBV6-6 to TRBJ2-7, with D uncertain. The CDR3 is 15 amino acids. CDR1 is MNHNY, CDR2 SVGAGI, per germline (reference sequence). V lost 2 bases and J 3 bases, leaving 14 bases between the germline ends. The CDR3 region has the DNA TGTGCCAGCAGTTACGTGTCTGGTTTTGGCTACGAGCAGTACTTC. Its protein is CASSYVSGFGYEQYF.

The chain couples TRBV14 to TRBJ2-5; tentatively, D is TRBD2 (6 bases). The CDR3 runs to 12 residues. The V end lost 0 bases, the J end lost 12 bases, and 11 bases lay between the germline ends. Germline assignment: CDR1 SGHDN and CDR2 FVKESK. The CDR3 region has the DNA TGTGCCAGCAGCCAAGATCGGCGGGGAAAGTACTTC. As protein: CASSQDRRGKYF.

V gene TRBV28 combines with J gene TRBJ1-1, with TRBD1 matching over 7 bases. The CDR3 spans 15 residues. Trimming cost V 3 bases and J 4 bases; bases outside gene matches: 8. The germline gives CDR1 MDHEN, CDR2 SYDVKM. CDR3 coding DNA: TGTGCCAGCAGTTTTAGGGGGCGAGGTACCACTGAAGCTTTCTTT. Amino acid sequence: CASSFRGRGTTEAFF.

This clonotype was detected only a few times. The J gene is TRBJ2-5, the V gene TRBV7-9; TRBD2 aligns across 9 bases. The CDR3 runs 15 residues. V was clipped by 3 bases and J by 8 bases; unmatched bases: 10. The germline V gene encodes CDR1 SEHNR and CDR2 FQNEAQ (reference sequence). The CDR3 sequence is CASSFGLASQGTQYF. The CDR3 DNA follows: TGTGCCAGCAGCTTCGGACTAGCGTCCCAGGGAACCCAGTACTTC.

This clonotype was observed a few times. This rearrangement joins TRBV6-2 or TRBV6-3 to TRBJ2-1, with 13 bases matching TRBD2. Germline V gene lookup returns CDR1 MNHEY and CDR2 SVGEGT. This CDR3 spans 17 amino acids. V dropped 7 bases and J dropped 8; count of bases not matched to a gene: 14. As DNA, the CDR3 is TGTGCCAGCAAACACCGACCCGCGGGACTAGCGGGGTATGAGCAGTTCTTC. Its protein is CASKHRPAGLAGYEQFF.

The genes are TRBV5-4 and TRBJ1-4; unclear D gene. The length of the CDR3 is 14 residues. Trimming left V 0 bases short and J 4 bases short, with 7 bases between. Germline V gene lookup returns CDR1 SGHNT and CDR2 YYREEE (reference sequence). CDR3 bases: TGTGCCAGCAGCTTGGGCAGCTTTAATGAAAAACTGTTTTTT. It encodes CASSLGSFNEKLFF.

V gene TRBV20-1 combines with J gene TRBJ2-5; TRBD1 agrees at 10 bases. This CDR3 is built from 14 residues. J gave up 4 bases and V 3 bases, and 5 bases lay outside the gene matches. Germline-derived CDR1 and CDR2 are DFQATT and SNEGSKA (reference sequence). The DNA for the CDR3 is TGCAGTGCTAGGCCAAGGACAGGGGGAGAGACCCAGTACTTC. It specifies CSARPRTGGETQYF.

This clonotype occurred once. The chain joins TRBV18 to TRBJ2-1, with 7 bases lining up with TRBD2. Germline V gene sequence: CDR1 KGHSH, CDR2 LQKENI. This CDR3 has 15 residues. The V gene end was trimmed by 3 bases and the J gene end by 4 bases; junction bases not matched to a gene: 6. In nucleotides, the CDR3 is TGTGCCAGCTCACCCGCTAGCGGAGGTTACAATGAGCAGTTCTTC. Its translation: CASSPASGGYNEQFF. The variable domain in full, with the rest retrieved from reference TRBV18 and TRBJ2-1, is NAGVMQNPRHLVRRRGQEARLRCSPMKGHSHVYWYRQLPEEGLKFMVYLQKENIIDESGMPKERFSAEFPKEGPSILRIQQVVRGDSAAYFCASSPASGGYNEQFFGPGTRLTVL.

This clonotype occurred a few times. The chain joins TRBV7-9 to TRBJ2-4; D call uncertain. This CDR3 has 13 amino acids. Germline V CDR1 and CDR2: SEHNR, FQNEAQ (reference sequence). Trimming pared 5 bases from V and 5 bases from J, leaving 10 bases between. In DNA, the CDR3 is TGTGCCAGCAGCCTAACGGGTCAAAACATTCAGTACTTC. This gives the protein CASSLTGQNIQYF.

In its sample, this clonotype was seen a few times. The chain employs TRBV5-1 and TRBJ2-1, with 7 positions matching TRBD1. J gave up 0 bases and V 7 bases, and 10 bases lay outside the gene matches. CDR3 size: 16 residues. CDR1 SGHRS and CDR2 YFSETQ come from the germline V gene. In nucleotides, the CDR3 is TGCGCCAGCTCCGAGCAGGGGGAAATCTCCTACAATGAGCAGTTCTTC. Translation gives CASSEQGEISYNEQFF. Complete variable domain (other parts from reference TRBV5-1 and TRBJ2-1): KAGVTQTPRYLIKTRGQQVTLSCSPISGHRSVSWYQQTPGQGLQFLFEYFSETQRNKGNFPGRFSGRQFSNSRSEMNVSTLELGDSALYLCASSEQGEISYNEQFFGPGTRLTVL.

This sequence joins TRBV6-2 or TRBV6-3 and TRBJ1-2; D ambiguous. This CDR3 is 17 amino acids long. Looked up from germline, CDR1 is MNHEY and CDR2 is SVGEGT. Between the trimmed V and J ends, which lost 3 bases and 1 base, there was a span of 18 bases. The CDR3 reads CASSYFTTGSFNYGYTF. CDR3 coding DNA: TGTGCCAGCAGTTATTTTACGACGGGATCCTTTAACTATGGCTACACCTTC.

CDR3 DNA: TGTGCCAGCAGCCAAGGCCAGGGACAGCCGAACACTGAAGCTTTCTTT. Its protein product is CASSQGQGQPNTEAFF. The chain combines TRBV4-2 with TRBJ1-1; the match to TRBD1 covers 7 bases. CDR3 length equals 16 residues. V gave up 1 base and J gave up 1 base; unmatched junction bases: 6. The germline CDR1 and CDR2 sequences are LGHNA and YNFKEQ.

The V gene is TRBV20-1, the J gene TRBJ2-4; TRBD2 matches at 10 bases. The assigned J gene may be wrong: the sequence end matches TRBJ2-7 better. The CDR3 consists of 14 residues. Germline assignment: CDR1 DFQATT and CDR2 SNEGSKA (reference sequence). The CDR3 region has the DNA TGCAGTGCTAGGGTTAGCGGGAGGCTTGGCGAGCAGTACTTC. This sequence encodes CSARVSGRLGEQYF.

This clonotype appeared a few times. The chain recombines TRBV28 with TRBJ2-7; maybe TRBD1 (5 bases). V lost 5 bases, J lost 0 bases, and 17 bases lay in between. This CDR3 is 16 amino acids long. The germline CDR1 and CDR2 sequences are MDHEN and SYDVKM. CDR3 loop: CASSTHRRSSSYEQYF. DNA of the CDR3: TGTGCCAGCAGTACCCACAGGCGGTCGAGCTCCTACGAGCAGTACTTC.